These 24 T cell receptor beta chains share one sample of origin, sequenced in a study of cytomegalovirus exposure and HLA in healthy donors. The PCR made use of 60 Vbeta and 13 Jbeta primers. Sequencing was performed with immunoSEQ multiplex PCR; in TCRdb, only in-frame clones are kept and a portion is missing. The repertoire holds about 160,000 clones, with 60% to 80% as singletons. The source material was PBMCs. The receptors were gathered from a woman aged 50 to 65 in good health and CMV-seropositive.

The chain carries TRBV6-5 and TRBJ1-6, with D possibly matching TRBD1 (5 bases). Germline CDR1 is MNHEY and CDR2 is SVGAGI. Trimming removed 1 base from V and 9 bases from J, with 16 bases in between. The CDR3 is 16 residues long. The CDR3 loop reads CASSYLPEGVGSPLHF. DNA for the CDR3: TGTGCCAGCAGTTACTTACCCGAAGGGGTAGGTTCACCCCTCCACTTT.

Regarding this clone: The same CDR3 is also encoded by other DNA sequences in this sample. The rearrangement joins TRBV5-4 to TRBJ1-2; the D gene is possibly TRBD1 (6 bases). Germline V lookup: CDR1 SGHNT, CDR2 YYREEE (reference sequence). This CDR3 is 14 amino acids long. Trimming stripped 0 bases from V and 5 bases from J, with 11 bases between. The CDR3: CASSLETGAYGYTF. In nucleotides, the CDR3 is TGTGCCAGCAGCTTGGAGACAGGAGCTTATGGCTACACCTTC.

This clone was counted once. The chain joins TRBV23-1 to TRBJ2-3; 7 bases are a match to TRBD1. TRBV23-1 is placed among ORFs of uncertain function. The CDR3 totals 20 residues. V shed 3 bases and J 1 base; nucleotides not matched to a gene: 19. The CDR3 loop is CASSHSKPDDRAKGTDTQYF. CDR3 coding DNA: TGCGCCAGCAGTCACTCCAAACCTGATGACAGGGCAAAGGGCACAGATACGCAGTATTTT.

The chain joins TRBV25-1 to TRBJ2-5; possible D gene TRBD2, 5 bases. The CDR3 totals 13 residues. The V gene's germline CDR1 is MGHDK and CDR2 SYGVNS. Trimming cost V 6 bases and J 2 bases, with 10 bases left between them. DNA for the CDR3: TGTGCCAGCAGGTCGAGGGCACAAGAGACCCAGTACTTC. This gives the protein CASRSRAQETQYF. Complete variable domain (other parts from reference TRBV25-1 and TRBJ2-5): EADIYQTPRYLVIGTGKKITLECSQTMGHDKMYWYQQDPGMELHLIHYSYGVNSTEKGDLSSESTVSRIRTEHFPLTLESARPSHTSQYLCASRSRAQETQYFGPGTRLLVL.

The CDR3 region is CASSLWTGQGESGAFF. The CDR3 coding sequence is TGTGCCAGCAGTTTATGGACAGGACAGGGCGAGTCGGGAGCTTTCTTT. The chain has TRBV28 and TRBJ1-1, with 8 bases fitting TRBD1. Germline-derived CDR1 and CDR2 are MDHEN and SYDVKM. The CDR3 spans 16 residues. Germline trimming cut 0 bases from V and 10 bases from J; bases unmatched to any gene: 13.

Concerning this clone: At one boundary the junction diverges from the germline segment, which might be a read error. The rearrangement uses TRBV7-7 and TRBJ2-2; D might be TRBD2 (5 bases). CDR1 is SSHAT, CDR2 FNYEAQ, per germline (reference sequence). The CDR3 has 15 residues. The CDR3 DNA follows: TGTGCTAGCAGCCCCGGGCCCGCCGAGGGCGGGGAGCTGTTTTTT. This codes for CASSPGPAEGGELFF.

The chain couples TRBV6-6 to TRBJ2-3, with D possibly TRBD2 on 6 matching bases. V gave up 8 bases and J gave up 0 bases, with 12 bases separating them. CDR1 is MNHNY, CDR2 SVGAGI, per germline (reference sequence). This CDR3 spans 14 amino acids. The CDR3 spells CASRGGASTDTQYF. As DNA, the CDR3 is TGTGCCAGCCGGGGCGGGGCTAGCACAGATACGCAGTATTTT.

This clone showed up just once. CDR3 coding DNA: TGCAGCGCTGGACAGGGCGTACGCACTGAAGCTTTCTTT. This gives the protein CSAGQGVRTEAFF. The chain recombines TRBV29-1 with TRBJ1-1, with 8 positions matching TRBD1. Germline V CDR1 and CDR2: SQVTM, ANQGSEA. The V gene end was trimmed by 7 bases and the J gene end by 4 bases; junction bases not matched to a gene: 8. CDR3 length: 13 amino acids.

On this clone itself: At the DNA level, this CDR3 is encoded by other sequences in the same sample as well. The chain couples TRBV2 to TRBJ1-2; 7 nucleotides align to TRBD1. With 0 bases clipped from V and 6 bases from J, the junction kept 7 bases outside the gene matches. Germline assignment: CDR1 SNHLY and CDR2 FYNNEI. The CDR3 spans 15 residues. The CDR3 bases are TGTGCCAGCAGTGAAGCGGTGGGACAGACACATGGCTACACCTTC. It translates to CASSEAVGQTHGYTF.

This clone was observed a few times. This chain uses TRBV14 with TRBJ2-3; possibly TRBD2 for D (8 bases). From germline, CDR1 is SGHDN and CDR2 FVKESK. Trimming removed 3 bases at V and 2 bases at J, with 21 bases between. The CDR3 runs to 18 residues. CDR3 region: CASSHGQVAGGPTDTQYF. The CDR3 nucleotides read TGTGCCAGCAGCCACGGACAGGTGGCGGGGGGCCCCACAGATACGCAGTATTTT.

This clone was counted only a few times. This chain connects TRBV14 to TRBJ1-2; a weak D match, TRBD1 (5 bases). The CDR3 has 14 residues. Germline-derived CDR1 and CDR2 are SGHDN and FVKESK. Trimming pared 4 bases from V and 4 bases from J, leaving 13 bases between. As DNA, the CDR3 is TGTGCCAGCAGCCGGATACAGGCCCTCTATGGCTACACCTTC. Translating it yields CASSRIQALYGYTF. Full variable domain (missing parts from reference TRBV14 and TRBJ1-2): EAGVTQFPSHSVIEKGQTVTLRCDPISGHDNLYWYRRVMGKEIKFLLHFVKESKQDESGMPNNRFLAERTGGTYSTLKVQPAELEDSGVYFCASSRIQALYGYTFGSGTRLTVV.

The rearrangement uses TRBV4-3 and TRBJ2-5; 11 bases map to TRBD1. The CDR3 length is 15 residues. CDR1 and CDR2 (germline): LGHNA, YSLEER. The junction had 6 bases not matched to a gene; V was cut back by 4 bases and J by 5 bases. CDR3 protein: CASSPGDRGGETQYF. The CDR3 DNA follows: TGCGCCAGCAGCCCGGGGGACAGGGGGGGTGAGACCCAGTACTTC.

J is TRBJ2-7 and V is TRBV5-6; 8 nucleotides agree with TRBD1. The germline V gene has CDR1 SGHDT and CDR2 YYEEEE. The CDR3 is 16 amino acids. The J segment lost 2 bases and the V segment lost 0 bases, leaving 7 bases of the junction unmatched. The CDR3 DNA is TGTGCCAGCAGCTTGGCCCCGACAGGGGCCCCCTACGAGCAGTACTTC. Its protein is CASSLAPTGAPYEQYF.

The CDR3 spells CASSARYHTQYF. CDR3 nucleotides: TGCGCCAGCAGCGCCCGGTATCATACGCAGTATTTT. The chain has TRBV10-1 and TRBJ2-3; D gene ambiguous. The CDR3 is 12 amino acids. The V and J ends lost 6 bases and 7 bases respectively, with 11 bases between them. Looked up from germline, CDR1 is WNHNN and CDR2 is SYGVQD (reference sequence).

The chain couples TRBV4-2 to TRBJ2-5; maybe TRBD1 (5 bases). The DNA end favors TRBJ2-7, so the J call may be wrong. The CDR3 runs 16 residues. The germline V gene encodes CDR1 LGHNA and CDR2 YNFKEQ. This CDR3 is CASSQEAQGISYEQYF. The CDR3 nucleotides read TGTGCCAGCAGCCAAGAGGCCCAGGGCATCTCCTACGAGCAGTACTTC.

The chain joins TRBV4-3 to TRBJ2-7; D perhaps matches TRBD1 (5 bases). This CDR3 contains 14 residues. Per germline, CDR1 LGHNA and CDR2 YSLEER. V was cut by 0 bases and J by 0 bases, with 6 bases left in between. The CDR3 DNA is TGCGCCAGCAGCCAAGACACAGGCTCCTACGAGCAGTACTTC. It codes for CASSQDTGSYEQYF.

This chain connects TRBV7-9 to TRBJ2-7; D call uncertain. CDR1 is SEHNR, CDR2 FQNEAQ, per germline (reference sequence). The CDR3 length is 14 residues. The V end was cut by 1 base, the J end by 1 base, with 8 bases between. CDR3 region: CASSLGSASYEQYF. The CDR3 DNA reads TGTGCCAGCAGCTTAGGCAGCGCGTCCTACGAGCAGTACTTC.

This clone appeared many times. The chain has TRBV7-6 and TRBJ2-1; possible D gene TRBD2, 5 bases. V was shortened by 1 base and J by 1 base, with 8 bases between the two germline ends. The CDR3 is 15 amino acids. Germline CDR1 and CDR2: SGHVS and FNYEAQ. The CDR3 spells CASSLGSESYNEQFF. DNA of the CDR3: TGTGCCAGCAGCTTAGGTAGCGAGTCCTACAATGAGCAGTTCTTC.

The chain has TRBV11-2 and TRBJ2-3; D gene uncertain. CDR1 and CDR2 (germline): SGHAT, FQNNGV. Trimming took off 8 bases at V and 0 bases at J, with 15 bases between the two ends. CDR3 size: 15 residues. CDR3 coding DNA: TGTGCCAGCCGCCCCCTACCGTCAAGCACAGATACGCAGTATTTT. Protein sequence: CASRPLPSSTDTQYF.

V usage is TRBV30 and J usage is TRBJ1-2; D unresolved. The CDR3 sequence is 12 residues long. Trimming left V 5 bases short and J 9 bases short, with 16 bases between. Germline values: CDR1 GTSNPN, CDR2 SVGIG (reference sequence). Here the CDR3 DNA reads TGTGCCTGGGCCCCGACTCCCCGGAGCTACACCTTC. This gives the protein CAWAPTPRSYTF. Supplemented by reference TRBV30 and TRBJ1-2, the full variable domain reads SQTIHQWPATLVQPVGSPLSLECTVEGTSNPNLYWYRQAAGRGLQLLFYSVGIGQISSEVPQNLSASRPQDRQFILSSKKLLLSDSGFYLCAWAPTPRSYTFGSGTRLTVV.

V gene TRBV2 combines with J gene TRBJ2-1; 13 bases map to TRBD2. V gave up 5 bases and J gave up 8 bases; unmatched junction bases: 6. Germline V gene sequence: CDR1 SNHLY, CDR2 FYNNEI. This CDR3 contains 15 residues. CDR3 sequence (DNA): TGTGCCAGCAGTTTACTAGCGGGAGGGCCCCATGAGCAGTTCTTC. It codes for CASSLLAGGPHEQFF. Full variable domain (outside the CDR3, taken from reference TRBV2 and TRBJ2-1): EPEVTQTPSHQVTQMGQEVILRCVPISNHLYFYWYRQILGQKVEFLVSFYNNEISEKSEIFDDQFSVERPDGSNFTLKIRSTKLEDSAMYFCASSLLAGGPHEQFFGPGTRLTVL.

The rearrangement links TRBV15 to TRBJ2-5; D uncertain. This CDR3 has 14 amino acids. V was shortened by 1 base and J by 2 bases, with 8 bases between the two germline ends. Germline-derived CDR1 and CDR2 are LNHNV and YYDKDF (reference sequence). CDR3 nucleotides: TGTGCCACCAGCAGAGGTAACAGTCAAGAGACCCAGTACTTC. It is translated as CATSRGNSQETQYF. Full variable domain (rest looked up from reference TRBV15 and TRBJ2-5): DAMVIQNPRYQVTQFGKPVTLSCSQTLNHNVMYWYQQKSSQAPKLLFHYYDKDFNNEADTPDNFQSRRPNTSFCFLDIRSPGLGDTAMYLCATSRGNSQETQYFGPGTRLLVL.

J is TRBJ1-6 and V is TRBV30, with D perhaps matching TRBD1 (5 bases). Trimming removed 4 bases at V and 0 bases at J, with 7 bases between. Per the germline V gene, CDR1 is GTSNPN and CDR2 is SVGIG (reference sequence). This CDR3 contains 14 residues. This CDR3 is CAWTGGSYNSPLHF. The DNA for the CDR3 is TGTGCCTGGACCGGGGGCTCCTATAATTCACCCCTCCACTTT. The full variable domain, its missing parts supplied by reference TRBV30 and TRBJ1-6, is SQTIHQWPATLVQPVGSPLSLECTVEGTSNPNLYWYRQAAGRGLQLLFYSVGIGQISSEVPQNLSASRPQDRQFILSSKKLLLSDSGFYLCAWTGGSYNSPLHFGNGTRLTVT.

This clone occurred once. V is TRBV2 and J is TRBJ1-1; TRBD1 is a possible D gene (6 bases). CDR1 and CDR2 (germline): SNHLY, FYNNEI. The CDR3 length is 15 residues. The V end was cut by 6 bases, the J end by 2 bases, with 16 bases between. CDR3 loop: CASSQYYGGNTEAFF. The DNA of the CDR3 is TGTGCCAGCAGCCAATACTATGGGGGCAACACTGAAGCTTTCTTT.